The clone carrying this T cell receptor beta chain was seen repeatedly, ten times or more. Its antigen is unknown. The entry originates in a study of neurological immune-mediated disorders. Notes on the study in general: Neither clinical nor MRI features were associated with the multiple sclerosis repertoire cluster. One cluster of related CDR3 sequences contained, by phylogenetic grouping, the repertoires of 18 of 34 multiple sclerosis patients and formed a possible signature.

The output of every sequencing run exceeded 190 million TCR-beta sequences, derived from 15-18 subjects. A single record per CDR3 protein comes from TCRdb applying MiXCR to the 5' RACE reads. The sample lists 100,000 to 150,000 distinct CDR3 sequences; approximately 3.2% were seen once. The CDR3 loop spans 14 amino acids. The V gene's germline CDR1 is SGHRS and CDR2 YFSETQ. V shed 0 bases and J shed 2 bases, with 9 bases lying between them. The TCR sequence derives from a woman aged 25 to 39 with multiple sclerosis. The genes are TRBV5-1 and TRBJ2-7; D gene uncertain. The source material was PBMCs. For the CDR3, the DNA is TGCGCCAGCAGCTTGGATGGGTTCACCTACGAGCAGTACTTC. Its translation: CASSLDGFTYEQYF.